A single sample gave rise to the 29 T cell receptor beta chains below, sequenced in a study of T cell repertoires in cytomegalovirus infection. In TCRdb, the reads were re-called with MiXCR into one record per CDR3 protein. The sample shows 200,000 or so distinct CDR3 sequences, around 35% of them seen only once. Their antigens are not known. The sequenced sample was CD8+ T cells from cultured PBMCs, obtained from culture after CMV antigen stimulation. All receptors derive from a human donor in good health (CMV status not recorded). Some clones in this sample may be carry-over from other donors' samples.

The V call is TRBV2, the J call TRBJ2-3; D is perhaps TRBD2 (6 bases). V lost 4 bases and J 1 base, leaving 18 bases between the germline ends. This CDR3 is 17 amino acids long. Germline V gives CDR1 SNHLY, CDR2 FYNNEI. The CDR3: CASSGVGGNHRTDTQYF. The CDR3 DNA is TGTGCCAGCAGTGGAGTAGGCGGGAACCATCGCACAGATACGCAGTATTTT.

Only a few counts were recorded for this clonotype. The V call is TRBV7-2, the J call TRBJ2-1; D not certain. Per germline, CDR1 SGHTA and CDR2 FQGNSA. The CDR3 contains 14 residues. The ends were cut back, 7 bases at V and 8 bases at J, with 18 bases in the middle. CDR3 in amino acids: CASKGLALLDEQFF. The CDR3 DNA follows: TGTGCCAGCAAAGGGTTGGCTCTCCTGGATGAGCAGTTCTTC.

The chain carries TRBV24-1 and TRBJ2-1; D gene uncertain. Germline V CDR1 and CDR2: KGHDR, SFDVKD. Trimming stripped 2 bases from V and 3 bases from J, with 16 bases between. CDR3 size: 17 residues. In DNA form, the CDR3 reads TGTGCCACCAGTGATTCCTACAGAGGCCACCACTACAATGAGCAGTTCTTC. Encoded protein: CATSDSYRGHHYNEQFF.

Notes on this clonotype: A junction end diverges from the germline sequence, so it may reflect a read error. The gene calls are TRBV27 and TRBJ1-2; 7 nucleotides agree with TRBD1. This CDR3 region has 12 residues. Germline lookup yields CDR1 MNHEY and CDR2 SMNVEV (reference sequence). The CDR3 DNA is TGTGCCAGCAGCCCGACAGGGTATGTCTACACCTTC. Translation gives CASSPTGYVYTF.

CDR3 bases: TGTGCCAGCAGCGAGTCCGGGTCAGGCAACTATGGCTACACCTTC. It translates to CASSESGSGNYGYTF. The chain joins TRBV7-3 to TRBJ1-2; no reliable D call. The CDR3 extends over 15 amino acids. The germline gives CDR1 SGHTA, CDR2 FQGTGA. The V end was cut by 5 bases, the J end by 2 bases, with 15 bases between.

This chain joins TRBV4-1 and TRBJ2-7; D call uncertain. CDR1 is MGHRA, CDR2 YSYEKL, per germline. V dropped 1 base and J dropped 0 bases, with 10 bases sitting between them. This CDR3 has 15 residues. The CDR3 region is CASSQGVGYSYEQYF. The CDR3 DNA reads TGCGCCAGCAGCCAAGGGGTGGGGTACTCCTACGAGCAGTACTTC.

This clonotype was seen only a few times. This CDR3 is CAIRRGKEGNSPLHF. CDR3 bases: TGTGCCATCAGGCGCGGGAAGGAAGGAAATTCACCCCTCCACTTT. V usage is TRBV10-3 and J usage is TRBJ1-6; D is unresolved. The CDR3 loop spans 15 amino acids. Trimming left V 6 bases short and J 7 bases short, with 16 bases between. Per germline, CDR1 ENHRY and CDR2 SYGVKD.

CDR3 sequence: CSALDSGVAKTYEQYF. DNA of the CDR3: TGCAGTGCTCTTGACAGTGGGGTAGCGAAAACCTACGAGCAGTACTTC. The chain couples TRBV20-1 to TRBJ2-7; either TRBD1 or TRBD2 may fit D (5 bases each). This CDR3 region has 16 residues. CDR1 and CDR2 from the germline V gene are DFQATT and SNEGSKA (reference sequence). Between the trimmed V and J ends, which lost 5 bases and 2 bases, there was a span of 22 bases.

V is TRBV20-1 and J is TRBJ2-5, with 7 bases that match TRBD2. Germline V gene data show CDR1 as DFQATT and CDR2 as SNEGSKA (reference sequence). The CDR3 is 16 amino acids. V trimming: 2 bases; J trimming: 0 bases; junction bases outside the gene matches: 9. CDR3 nucleotides: TGCAGTGCTAGACCTCAATACCTAGCGGACCAAGAGACCCAGTACTTC. This sequence encodes CSARPQYLADQETQYF.

The chain couples TRBV5-1 to TRBJ1-1; a weak D match, TRBD1 (5 bases). This CDR3 region has 15 residues. The V end was cut by 5 bases, the J end by 5 bases, with 19 bases between. Germline loops: CDR1 SGHRS, CDR2 YFSETQ. CDR3 sequence: CASRLEGRPGTEAFF. Written as DNA, the CDR3 is TGCGCCAGCAGACTAGAGGGGCGCCCGGGGACTGAAGCTTTCTTT.

The V gene is TRBV7-6, the J gene TRBJ2-2; no clear D. CDR3 size: 15 residues. Germline V gene sequence: CDR1 SGHVS, CDR2 FNYEAQ. Trimming removed 1 base at V and 5 bases at J, with 11 bases between. This CDR3 reads CASSLGSDPTGELFF. The CDR3 DNA reads TGTGCCAGCAGCTTAGGGTCCGACCCTACCGGGGAGCTGTTTTTT.

The chain recombines TRBV19 with TRBJ1-1; TRBD1 aligns across 9 bases. Germline V gives CDR1 LNHDA, CDR2 SQIVND (reference sequence). V was pared by 7 bases and J by 3 bases, with 6 bases of the junction left unmatched. The CDR3 runs 14 residues. The CDR3 bases are TGTGCCAGTACGGACAGGGGACCTTACACTGAAGCTTTCTTT. Translation gives CASTDRGPYTEAFF.

The chain carries TRBV30 and TRBJ2-1, with 14 bases identical to TRBD2. The CDR3 loop spans 15 amino acids. The V gene's germline CDR1 is GTSNPN and CDR2 SVGIG (reference sequence). Losses at the gene ends were 4 bases for V and 5 bases for J; bases not matched to a gene: 4. The CDR3 here is CAWNRLAGGNNEQFF. The CDR3 region has the DNA TGTGCCTGGAACCGACTAGCGGGAGGGAACAATGAGCAGTTCTTC.

This clonotype has at least ten counts. V and J are TRBV7-8 and TRBJ1-2; D is unclear. V was clipped by 5 bases and J by 8 bases, with 15 bases between them. This CDR3 is built from 13 residues. In germline, CDR1 is SGHVS, CDR2 FQNEAQ. The CDR3: CASSHSGRLGYTF. The CDR3 DNA sequence: TGTGCCAGCAGCCACTCAGGACGGTTGGGCTACACCTTC.

The chain employs TRBV2 and TRBJ1-4; 9 bases are a match to TRBD1. The ends lost 11 bases at V and 1 base at J; junction bases unmatched: 8. The CDR3 has 15 amino acids. The germline V gene has CDR1 SNHLY and CDR2 FYNNEI. The DNA for the CDR3 is TGTGCCGCCCACCAGGACAGGGGAACTAATGAAAAACTGTTTTTT. This sequence encodes CAAHQDRGTNEKLFF.

This clonotype was seen a handful of times. This chain links TRBV7-6 with TRBJ2-7; 8 nucleotides match TRBD2. Germline CDR1 SGHVS, CDR2 FNYEAQ. V lost 5 bases, J lost 3 bases, and 6 bases stayed unmatched. The CDR3 consists of 14 residues. This chain's CDR3 is CASSPGSGGYEQYF. The CDR3 DNA is TGTGCCAGCAGCCCCGGAAGCGGGGGCTACGAGCAGTACTTC.

This clonotype was counted between two and nine times. The chain joins TRBV10-3 to TRBJ1-5, with TRBD1 matching 8 bases. This CDR3 contains 15 residues. The V and J ends lost 4 bases and 3 bases, in that order; junction bases with no gene match: 5. Germline CDR1 ENHRY, CDR2 SYGVKD. The CDR3 protein is CAISGDQGANQPQHF. The CDR3 nucleotides read TGTGCCATCAGTGGAGACCAGGGGGCCAATCAGCCCCAGCATTTT.

V is TRBV7-6 and J is TRBJ2-1; 11 bases are shared with TRBD1. Germline V gene lookup returns CDR1 SGHVS and CDR2 FNYEAQ. This CDR3 region has 17 residues. J lost 7 bases, V lost 1 base, and 9 bases had no gene match. The DNA for the CDR3 is TGTGCCAGCAGCTTAGTTCTCGGACAGGGGGCCAGGAATGAGCAGTTCTTC. Its protein product is CASSLVLGQGARNEQFF.

To note about this clonotype: This clone may be a read error of a much larger clone one base away. The V and J genes are TRBV12-3 or TRBV12-4 and TRBJ2-1; 8 bases map to TRBD2. The CDR3 runs to 15 residues. Here the CDR3 DNA reads TGTGCCAGCAGTTACAGCGGGAGCAGCTACAATGCGCAGTTCTTC. Translated: CASSYSGSSYNAQFF.

In its sample, this clonotype was seen once. V usage is TRBV27 and J usage is TRBJ1-5; TRBD1 matches at 10 bases. Germline CDR1 and CDR2: MNHEY and SMNVEV (reference sequence). After removal of 5 bases from V and 5 bases from J, the junction contained 9 bases not matched to a gene. The CDR3 extends over 16 amino acids. The CDR3 nucleotides read TGTGCCAGCAGTCCCAGACAGGGGGCAGTGGATCAGCCCCAGCATTTT. Its protein product is CASSPRQGAVDQPQHF.

This clonotype came up a few times. The V and J genes are TRBV6-6 and TRBJ2-7; D is ambiguous. Per germline, CDR1 MNHNY and CDR2 SVGAGI (reference sequence). The CDR3 runs to 13 residues. V lost 4 bases and J 3 bases, leaving 10 bases between the germline ends. The CDR3 region has the DNA TGTGCCAGCAGTTCGTGGGGAAACTACGAGCAGTACTTC. Translation: CASSSWGNYEQYF.

V is TRBV4-2 and J is TRBJ1-1; D perhaps matches TRBD1 (5 bases). Trimming shortened V by 3 bases and J by 1 base, and 15 bases separated the two germline ends. Germline CDR1 LGHNA, CDR2 YNFKEQ. The CDR3 spans 16 residues. CDR3: CASSHPPGPANTEAFF. CDR3 nucleotides: TGTGCCAGCAGCCATCCCCCGGGACCCGCGAACACTGAAGCTTTCTTT.

The chain joins TRBV12-3 or TRBV12-4 to TRBJ2-6; no definite D call. V dropped 4 bases and J dropped 4 bases, with 11 bases sitting between them. The length of the CDR3 is 15 residues. The CDR3 DNA sequence: TGTGCCAGCAGTTCCGGAACAGCAGGGGCCAACGTCCTGACTTTC. Amino acids: CASSSGTAGANVLTF.

The chain uses TRBV7-9 and TRBJ2-7, with D perhaps TRBD2 (6 bases). Germline CDR1 is SEHNR and CDR2 is FQNEAQ (reference sequence). V was cut by 4 bases and J by 5 bases, with 21 bases left in between. CDR3 length equals 16 residues. For the CDR3, the DNA is TGTGCCAGCAGCTCTGACTCGACTAGTTCCTACGACGAGCAGTACTTC. Translation: CASSSDSTSSYDEQYF. The full variable domain, completed using reference TRBV7-9 and TRBJ2-7, is DTGVSQNPRHKITKRGQNVTFRCDPISEHNRLYWYRQTLGQGPEFLTYFQNEAQLEKSRLLSDRFSAERPKGSFSTLEIQRTEQGDSAMYLCASSSDSTSSYDEQYFGPGTRLTVT.

As for this clonotype: It is likely a read error, because the conserved phenylalanine at the end of the CDR3 is missing. It is unclear where the CDR3 begins or ends on the DNA, so no DNA is shown, and the CDR3 is as TCRdb lists it. The gene calls are TRBV7-6 and TRBJ2-7; TRBD2 is the table's D call, not checked against the DNA. With termini counted, the CDR3 has 14 amino acids. CDR1 is SGHVS and CDR2 is FNYEAQ in the germline V gene. This chain's CDR3 is CASSLGGLAYEKYL.

This clonotype was seen only a few times. This chain uses TRBV7-9 with TRBJ2-1, with TRBD2 identical over 10 bases. The ends lost 4 bases at V and 2 bases at J; junction bases unmatched: 2. CDR3 size: 15 residues. CDR1 is SEHNR, CDR2 FQNEAQ, per germline (reference sequence). The CDR3 protein is CASSSSGRAYNEQFF. DNA for the CDR3: TGTGCCAGCAGCTCAAGCGGGAGGGCCTACAATGAGCAGTTCTTC. Looking up the rest from reference TRBV7-9 and TRBJ2-1 gives the full variable domain: DTGVSQNPRHKITKRGQNVTFRCDPISEHNRLYWYRQTLGQGPEFLTYFQNEAQLEKSRLLSDRFSAERPKGSFSTLEIQRTEQGDSAMYLCASSSSGRAYNEQFFGPGTRLTVL.

There are many counts of this clonotype. The chain recombines TRBV7-6 with TRBJ2-5, with D perhaps matching TRBD2 (6 bases). Germline CDR1 is SGHVS and CDR2 is FNYEAQ. Trimming took off 1 base at V and 5 bases at J, with 11 bases between the two ends. CDR3 length equals 14 residues. CDR3 protein: CASSLVGGLETQYF. For the CDR3, the DNA is TGTGCCAGCAGCTTAGTAGGAGGGTTGGAGACCCAGTACTTC. Full variable domain (missing parts from reference TRBV7-6 and TRBJ2-5): GAGVSQSPRYKVTKRGQDVALRCDPISGHVSLYWYRQALGQGPEFLTYFNYEAQQDKSGLPNDRFSAERPEGSISTLTIQRTEQRDSAMYRCASSLVGGLETQYFGPGTRLLVL.

This clonotype was picked up a small number of times. The V call is TRBV12-5, the J call TRBJ1-1; D not certain. The V end lost 2 bases, the J end lost 3 bases, and 16 bases lay between the germline ends. Looked up from germline, CDR1 is LGHNT and CDR2 is FRNRAP. This CDR3 region has 16 residues. The CDR3 DNA sequence: TGTGCTAGTGGTTTGACACCGGGCCGGATAGACACTGAAGCTTTCTTT. Translated, it gives CASGLTPGRIDTEAFF.

This clonotype turned up a few times. The rearrangement joins TRBV2 to TRBJ2-2; D unclear. The CDR3 is made up of 10 amino acids. Trimming took off 7 bases at V and 8 bases at J, with 5 bases between the two ends. CDR1 and CDR2 from the germline V gene are SNHLY and FYNNEI. The CDR3 is CASKGGELFF. The CDR3 DNA reads TGTGCCAGCAAGGGTGGGGAGCTGTTTTTT.